The 26 T cell receptor beta chains presented below share a single source sample, sequenced in a study of blood T cell repertoires in COVID-19 (dated by TCRdb to 2020 to 2021). The receptor library was made with the immunoSEQ multiplex PCR assay. TCRdb re-hosts the immuneACCESS table, in-frame sequences only. Its copies lack some clones; in the studies checked, an unresolved V gene accounts for under half of them, and the cause for the rest is not known. This sample has about 150,000 clones in its table, and 60% to 85% of those were observed once. The ten largest account for roughly 8.7% of the sample. Sequenced material: peripheral blood. The receptors were gathered from a man aged 50-59 years with active or convalescent COVID-19.

The chain joins TRBV28 to TRBJ2-1; maybe TRBD1 (6 bases). This CDR3 is 13 amino acids long. Germline V gives CDR1 MDHEN, CDR2 SYDVKM. The V end lost 7 bases, the J end lost 9 bases, and 16 bases lay between the germline ends. CDR3 in amino acids: CASTADSPSEQFF. CDR3 in DNA: TGTGCCAGCACCGCGGACAGCCCAAGTGAGCAGTTCTTC.

The gene calls are TRBV6-5 and TRBJ2-7, with 9 bases that match TRBD1. The V segment lost 6 bases and the J segment 3 bases; nucleotides outside the gene matches: 9. The CDR3 has 15 amino acids. Germline CDR1 and CDR2: MNHEY and SVGAGI. The CDR3 nucleotides are TGTGCCAGCAGGGTCCCGGGACAGGGATTCTACGAGCAGTACTTC. This gives the protein CASRVPGQGFYEQYF.

The chain recombines TRBV7-9 with TRBJ1-5; no reliable D call. Germline assignment: CDR1 SEHNR and CDR2 FQNEAQ (reference sequence). The germline V and J ends were trimmed by 0 bases and 5 bases, with 8 bases remaining between them. CDR3 length equals 14 residues. The CDR3 protein is CASSLAGGDQPQHF. The CDR3, as DNA: TGTGCCAGCAGCTTAGCCGGTGGAGATCAGCCCCAGCATTTT.

This clone has only one observation. The chain couples TRBV30 to TRBJ1-6; 8 positions agree with TRBD1. This CDR3 is 16 amino acids long. Germline CDR1 and CDR2: GTSNPN and SVGIG (reference sequence). Trimming took 2 bases from V and 7 from J; bases not matched to a gene: 10. The CDR3 region is CAWSSRQTGVNSPLHF. The CDR3 DNA reads as TGTGCCTGGAGTTCCCGACAGACAGGGGTGAATTCACCCCTCCACTTT.

This clone was seen only a few times. This chain links TRBV11-3 with TRBJ2-2; 10 bases map to TRBD2. This CDR3 is built from 18 residues. J lost 1 base, V lost 0 bases, and 5 bases had no gene match. Germline V gene sequence: CDR1 SGHNT, CDR2 YENEEA. CDR3 sequence reads: CASSLEAGGPLNTGELFF. CDR3 DNA: TGTGCCAGCAGCTTAGAAGCGGGAGGGCCATTGAACACCGGGGAGCTGTTTTTT.

The V gene is TRBV3-1 (or the pseudogene TRBV3-2), the J gene TRBJ2-3; D is ambiguous. V dropped 5 bases and J dropped 6 bases, with 15 bases sitting between them. Germline-derived CDR1 and CDR2 are LGHDT and YNNKEL (reference sequence). The CDR3 sequence is 14 residues long. The CDR3 region has the DNA TGTGCCAGCAGCGTAACACCCGACGGGGATACGCAGTATTTT. This gives the protein CASSVTPDGDTQYF.

The rearrangement links TRBV6-2 or TRBV6-3 to TRBJ2-5; D is ambiguous. The CDR3 runs to 14 residues. Deletions cut 0 bases from V and 2 bases from J, with 7 bases between. Germline V gives CDR1 MNHEY, CDR2 SVGEGT. CDR3 coding DNA: TGTGCCAGCAGTTACTCCCGGGTTCAAGAGACCCAGTACTTC. Amino acid sequence: CASSYSRVQETQYF.

In this sample, this clone turned up once. The chain employs TRBV24-1 and TRBJ2-5, with TRBD2 matching over 8 bases. Trimming cost V 6 bases and J 4 bases; bases outside gene matches: 9. The germline V gene has CDR1 KGHDR and CDR2 SFDVKD. CDR3 length: 15 residues. CDR3 sequence reads: CATSRREGQGETQYF. The CDR3 DNA sequence: TGTGCCACCAGTCGCCGGGAGGGCCAGGGAGAGACCCAGTACTTC.

The rearrangement joins TRBV7-8 to TRBJ2-1; 11 bases agree with TRBD2. This CDR3 contains 17 residues. V was pared by 5 bases and J by 10 bases, with 16 bases of the junction left unmatched. Germline CDR1 and CDR2: SGHVS and FQNEAQ. DNA for the CDR3: TGTGCCAGCAGCCCCCTTTACGAACTAGCGGGAGCGGGGGAGCAGTTCTTC. Its translation is CASSPLYELAGAGEQFF.

This chain joins TRBV27 and TRBJ2-3; D is ambiguous. This CDR3 has 17 amino acids. V lost 4 bases, J lost 3 bases, and 20 bases lay in between. Germline V lookup: CDR1 MNHEY, CDR2 SMNVEV (reference sequence). CDR3 in amino acids: CASSSPFNSLGTDTQYF. Written as DNA, the CDR3 is TGTGCCAGCAGTTCCCCCTTTAATAGCTTGGGTACAGATACGCAGTATTTT.

CDR3 sequence reads: CASSSPQGAPDQPQHF. CDR3 nucleotide sequence: TGTGCCAGCAGTTCCCCCCAGGGGGCCCCGGATCAGCCCCAGCATTTT. V is TRBV28 and J is TRBJ1-5; TRBD1 matches at 8 bases. The trim removed 4 bases at V and 5 bases at J, leaving 10 bases unmatched. CDR3 length equals 16 residues. CDR1 is MDHEN, CDR2 SYDVKM, per germline.

The chain combines TRBV3-1 (or the pseudogene TRBV3-2) with TRBJ1-2; 7 bases agree with TRBD1. Germline assignment: CDR1 LGHDT and CDR2 YNNKEL (reference sequence). Trimming at V came to 5 bases and at J to 7 bases, leaving 13 bases not matched to a gene. The CDR3 contains 15 residues. The DNA for the CDR3 is TGTGCCAGCAGCTTAACTCCGGGACAGTTTGTTGGCTACACCTTC. Residues: CASSLTPGQFVGYTF.

V usage is TRBV5-1 and J usage is TRBJ1-2, with 8 bases lining up with TRBD1. Germline values: CDR1 SGHRS, CDR2 YFSETQ. V shed 1 base and J 4 bases; nucleotides not matched to a gene: 3. The CDR3 runs to 14 residues. The CDR3 loop reads CASSLTGTGYGYTF. Here the CDR3 DNA reads TGCGCCAGCAGCTTGACCGGGACAGGCTATGGCTACACCTTC.

This clone was seen once. V gene TRBV28 combines with J gene TRBJ1-6, with 7 bases lining up with TRBD1. Trimming took 8 bases from V and 10 from J; bases not matched to a gene: 5. This CDR3 has 12 residues. Germline CDR1 is MDHEN and CDR2 is SYDVKM. CDR3 amino acids: CASWTGESPLHF. CDR3 coding DNA: TGTGCCAGCTGGACAGGAGAGTCACCCCTCCACTTT.

The gene calls are TRBV7-2 and TRBJ2-5; 7 nucleotides align to TRBD2. Germline lookup yields CDR1 SGHTA and CDR2 FQGNSA. The CDR3 is 15 amino acids. Trimming took 3 bases from V and 4 from J; bases not matched to a gene: 8. The CDR3 bases are TGTGCCAGCAGCTTTAGGACTAGAGGGAGAGAGACCCAGTACTTC. Translating gives CASSFRTRGRETQYF.

This rearrangement joins TRBV3-1 (or the pseudogene TRBV3-2) to TRBJ2-2; D remains unclear. Trimming stripped 0 bases from V and 7 bases from J, with 12 bases between. The CDR3 contains 15 residues. Germline V gene lookup returns CDR1 LGHDT and CDR2 YNNKEL (reference sequence). CDR3 in DNA: TGTGCCAGCAGCCAAGATAAAGCTTTCGGCGGGGAGCTGTTTTTT. As protein: CASSQDKAFGGELFF.

This clone appeared a single time. This chain joins TRBV6-5 and TRBJ1-4; maybe TRBD1 (5 bases). Germline V gene data show CDR1 as MNHEY and CDR2 as SVGAGI. The V and J ends lost 2 bases and 8 bases respectively, with 18 bases between them. CDR3 size: 16 residues. CDR3 sequence: CASSYHRQKAAEKLFF. The CDR3 DNA is TGTGCCAGCAGTTACCACCGACAGAAGGCGGCGGAAAAACTGTTTTTT.

CDR3 in DNA: TGTGCCACCAGTGCTCTGACTAGCTCAAGTGGATTCACCGGGGAGCTGTTTTTT. Translation: CATSALTSSSGFTGELFF. V usage is TRBV24-1 and J usage is TRBJ2-2, with 7 bases identical to TRBD2. Germline loops: CDR1 KGHDR, CDR2 SFDVKD. This CDR3 has 18 residues. The J segment lost 4 bases and the V segment lost 5 bases, leaving 15 bases of the junction unmatched.

A word on this clone: Distinct nucleotide sequences in the sample also encode this CDR3. This chain links TRBV9 with TRBJ2-1; 14 nucleotides match TRBD2. Germline-derived CDR1 and CDR2 are SGDLS and YYNGEE. Germline trimming cut 0 bases from V and 10 bases from J; bases unmatched to any gene: 6. The CDR3 covers 16 residues. The DNA for the CDR3 is TGTGCCAGCAGCGTAGTAGGGGGACTAGCGGGAGACGAGCAGTTCTTC. It translates to CASSVVGGLAGDEQFF.

The genes are TRBV6-2 or TRBV6-3 and TRBJ2-7, with 8 bases matching TRBD2. The CDR3 extends over 14 amino acids. Looked up from germline, CDR1 is MNHEY and CDR2 is SVGEGT. Trimming took 4 bases from V and 6 from J; bases not matched to a gene: 8. CDR3 coding DNA: TGTGCCAGCAGTTCAAGGCGGGAGGTGGGCGAGCAGTACTTC. This gives the protein CASSSRREVGEQYF.

The rearrangement uses TRBV9 and TRBJ1-2; D is ambiguous. Germline lookup yields CDR1 SGDLS and CDR2 YYNGEE. The CDR3 extends over 12 amino acids. Trimming cost V 4 bases and J 8 bases, with 12 bases left between them. In DNA, the CDR3 is TGTGCCAGCAGCCCCGCCCTCGGGGGCTACACCTTC. Encoded protein: CASSPALGGYTF.

This chain links TRBV7-9 with TRBJ2-3; 8 bases align to TRBD1. This CDR3 spans 16 amino acids. V lost 4 bases, J lost 4 bases, and 10 bases stayed unmatched. In germline, CDR1 is SEHNR, CDR2 FQNEAQ (reference sequence). The CDR3, as DNA: TGTGCCAGCAGCTCCCGACAGGGGAGGCAGGCAGATACGCAGTATTTT. This codes for CASSSRQGRQADTQYF.

V and J are TRBV29-1 and TRBJ1-5, with no clear D. Trimming removed 5 bases from V and 6 bases from J, with 29 bases in between. The CDR3 totals 18 residues. Germline CDR1 reads SQVTM; CDR2 reads ANQGSEA. The CDR3 here is CSVILIPPGLPFGQPQHF. In DNA form, the CDR3 reads TGCAGCGTTATACTTATCCCTCCAGGTTTGCCCTTTGGTCAGCCCCAGCATTTT.

Points on this clone: Other DNA sequences in the sample encode the same CDR3. This chain connects TRBV18 to TRBJ2-7; possibly TRBD1 for D (6 bases). Germline CDR1 is KGHSH and CDR2 is LQKENI. With 2 bases removed from V and 2 bases from J, the gap between germline ends came to 10 bases. This CDR3 has 14 residues. In DNA, the CDR3 is TGTGCCAGCTCACCAAGGACAGACCCCTACGAGCAGTACTTC. This codes for CASSPRTDPYEQYF.

The chain is built from TRBV11-2 and TRBJ2-7; 8 bases agree with TRBD2. The J segment lost 2 bases and the V segment lost 5 bases, leaving 11 bases of the junction unmatched. The CDR3 consists of 16 residues. Germline assignment: CDR1 SGHAT and CDR2 FQNNGV. The CDR3 nucleotides read TGTGCCAGCAGCCCTAGGGCGGGACTAGAGGCCTACGAGCAGTACTTC. It yields the protein CASSPRAGLEAYEQYF.

The rearrangement links TRBV9 to TRBJ2-1; 10 positions match TRBD2. The V gene end was trimmed by 4 bases and the J gene end by 1 base; junction bases not matched to a gene: 5. The CDR3 extends over 16 amino acids. Germline V lookup: CDR1 SGDLS, CDR2 YYNGEE. For the CDR3, the DNA is TGTGCCAGCAGCCCCCCAGCGGGAGGGTCCTACAATGAGCAGTTCTTC. It encodes CASSPPAGGSYNEQFF.